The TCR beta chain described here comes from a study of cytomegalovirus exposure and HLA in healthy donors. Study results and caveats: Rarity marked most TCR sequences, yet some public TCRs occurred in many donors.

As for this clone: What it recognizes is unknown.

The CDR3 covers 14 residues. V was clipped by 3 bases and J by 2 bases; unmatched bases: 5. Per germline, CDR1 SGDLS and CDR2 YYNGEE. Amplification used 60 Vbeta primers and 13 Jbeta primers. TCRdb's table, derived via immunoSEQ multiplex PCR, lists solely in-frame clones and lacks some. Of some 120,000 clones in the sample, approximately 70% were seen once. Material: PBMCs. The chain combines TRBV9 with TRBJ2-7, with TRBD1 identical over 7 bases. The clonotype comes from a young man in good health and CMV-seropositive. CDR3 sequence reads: CASSGGQSTYEQYF. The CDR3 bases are TGTGCCAGCAGCGGGGGACAGAGTACCTACGAGCAGTACTTC. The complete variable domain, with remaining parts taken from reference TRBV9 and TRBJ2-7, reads DSGVTQTPKHLITATGQRVTLRCSPRSGDLSVYWYQQSLDQGLQFLIQYYNGEERAKGNILERFSAQQFPDLHSELNLSSLELGDSALYFCASSGGQSTYEQYFGPGTRLTVT.